Listed below are T cell receptor beta chains from one sample, sequenced in a study of blood T cell repertoires in COVID-19. Data came from immunoSEQ multiplex PCR; TCRdb stores just in-frame clones and leaves some out. The data hold about 330,000 clones, with about 92% observed a single time. Sequencing was done on a sample of PBMCs or T cells enriched from blood (not recorded which). The receptors stem from a woman in her 30s who had recovered from COVID-19. Both conserved end residues are part of each CDR3. Fields, in order: J gene, clone size, D gene, V gene, CDR3 DNA, CDR3 protein. The D gene is left open where the match is weak. The size of a clone is reported for some rows only, either as once, few or many, or as a class for expanded clones.

>TRBJ2-2|.|TRBD2|TRBV12-3/TRBV12-4
TGTGCCAGCACCACACTAGCGGCCGGGGAGCTGTTTTTT
CASTTLAAGELFF
>TRBJ2-5|.|TRBD1|TRBV28
TGTGCCAGCAGTGGGGCCGGGACAGGGCAAGAGACCCAGTACTTC
CASSGAGTGQETQYF
>TRBJ1-3|.|TRBD1|TRBV10-2
TGCGCCACTACTACTCAGGGGGCTGGAAACACCATATATTTT
CATTTQGAGNTIYF
>TRBJ1-2|.|.|TRBV30
TGTGCCTGGAGTGGTTTGAGGTCCGGGATAAACTATGGCTACACCTTC
CAWSGLRSGINYGYTF
>TRBJ2-5|.|.|TRBV24-1
TGTGCCACCAGTGATGGGGAACAGGTGGTGGAGACCCAGTACTTC
CATSDGEQVVETQYF
>TRBJ2-3|.|TRBD2|TRBV5-6
TGTGCCAGCAGCTTGCACCCGGGACTAGCGGGAGGTGGCACAGATACGCAGTATTTT
CASSLHPGLAGGGTDTQYF
>TRBJ1-2|once|.|TRBV28
TGTGCCAGCAGTTTATTGAGGTTGAGACTCGGCGGCTACACCTTC
CASSLLRLRLGGYTF
>TRBJ2-7|.|TRBD2|TRBV5-1
TGCGCCAGCAGCTTGGTACCGGGACTAGCAGGCGAGCAGTACTTC
CASSLVPGLAGEQYF
>TRBJ1-1|.|.|TRBV6-5
TGTGCCAGCAGAAGACCTTTTTGGGGGCGAGGTGAAGCTTTCTTT
CASRRPFWGRGEAFF
>TRBJ1-3|.|TRBD1|TRBV7-2
TGTGCCAGCAGCCCCCAGGGACAGATAATATCTGGAAACACCATATATTTT
CASSPQGQIISGNTIYF
>TRBJ2-7|.|.|TRBV7-8
TGTGCCAGCAGCTTAAATCCAATCAGCTCCTACGAGCAGTACTTC
CASSLNPISSYEQYF
>TRBJ2-7|.|.|TRBV7-6
TGTGCCAGCAGCTTAGTCCACAGCGAGCAGTACTTC
CASSLVHSEQYF
>TRBJ1-1|.|.|TRBV10-3
TGTGCCATCAGTGAAGGTCGGGGGGTGAACACTGAAGCTTTCTTT
CAISEGRGVNTEAFF
>TRBJ2-5|.|.|TRBV14
TGTGCCAGCAGCCAAGATACCAGGGTAGTGGGGACCCAGTACTTC
CASSQDTRVVGTQYF
>TRBJ1-2|.|TRBD1|TRBV28
TGTGCCAGCAGTTTGTGGACAGGGTGGTATGGCTACACCTTC
CASSLWTGWYGYTF
>TRBJ2-2|.|TRBD2|TRBV9
TGTGCCAGCAGCCCACGCGGACTAGCGGGGGGTGCCGGGGAGCTGTTTTTT
CASSPRGLAGGAGELFF
>TRBJ2-5|.|.|TRBV28
TGTGCCAGCAGTTTTGGGGGGGCGAACGGGGAGACCCAGTACTTC
CASSFGGANGETQYF
>TRBJ2-7|once|TRBD1|TRBV14
TGTGCCAGCAGCCAGTGGACAGGGGAAGTCGAGCAGTACTTC
CASSQWTGEVEQYF
>TRBJ2-6|.|.|TRBV9
TGTGCCAGCAGCGTAGGGTACCTCAGCTCTGGGGCCAACGTCCTGACTTTC
CASSVGYLSSGANVLTF
>TRBJ1-1|.|.|TRBV28
TGTGCCAGCATTCAGGGCACTGAAGCTTTCTTT
CASIQGTEAFF
>TRBJ2-1|once|TRBD2|TRBV27
TGTGCTGTTTGGACTAGCGGGCGACAGGGGGTAGGTGAGCAGTTCTTC
CAVWTSGRQGVGEQFF
>TRBJ2-7|.|TRBD1|TRBV7-3
TGTGCCAGCAGCTTGGACAGGAGCTCCTACGAGCAGTACTTC
CASSLDRSSYEQYF
>TRBJ2-7|.|.|TRBV20-1
TGCAGTGCTAGTTCCAGGGCTGGTCGGCAGTACTTC
CSASSRAGRQYF
>TRBJ2-3|.|TRBD1|TRBV5-1
TGCGCCAGCAGCCCGGGACAGGGTGATACGCAGTATTTT
CASSPGQGDTQYF